This T cell receptor beta chain was captured by sequencing in a study of follicular helper T cells after annual influenza vaccination. The study's findings and limits: Day 7 ICOS+CD38+ clones later appeared mostly in ICOS-CD38- cTfh. Only roughly 9-23% of analyzed cells yielded productive TCRB sequences.

To note about this clone: Its antigen is not known.

The CDR3 covers 14 residues. Germline V gives CDR1 SGHDT, CDR2 YYEEEE. Trimming left V 4 bases short and J 1 base short, with 11 bases between. Time point reported: 2014-2015 season, pre-vaccination. Measured with immunoSEQ multiplex PCR; TCRdb has only the in-frame clones, and not every one. The sample has about 13,000 clones; around 78% are singletons. This clonotype was sampled from an adult who received the influenza vaccine. The chain carries TRBV5-6 and TRBJ1-1; no definite D call. Material: CXCR5- memory CD4+ T cells sorted from blood, obtained on the day of influenza vaccination. In nucleotides, the CDR3 is TGTGCCAGCAGCCCTACCAACAGGAACACTGAAGCTTTCTTT. Translating gives CASSPTNRNTEAFF.